Below, 10 T cell receptor beta chains from the same sample are listed, as sequenced in a study of blood T cell repertoires in COVID-19. The method was immunoSEQ multiplex PCR; TCRdb's version includes in-frame clones alone and lacks a portion of them. The sample has around 210,000 clones; approximately 84% are singletons. Material for sequencing was peripheral blood. The receptors here all came from a woman aged 80 or over with COVID-19, enrolled during active disease.

The CDR3: CASSFRTGATNEKLFF. DNA for the CDR3: TGTGCCAGCAGCTTTAGAACAGGGGCAACTAATGAAAAACTGTTTTTT. V usage is TRBV5-4 and J usage is TRBJ1-4, with 7 bases identical to TRBD1. The CDR3 length is 16 residues. In germline, CDR1 is SGHNT, CDR2 YYREEE (reference sequence). The V segment lost 2 bases and the J segment 0 bases; nucleotides outside the gene matches: 4.

This clone has a handful of counts. V usage is TRBV2 and J usage is TRBJ2-7; 7 bases align to TRBD2. With V trimmed by 7 bases and J by 2 bases, 5 bases remained unmatched. CDR1 SNHLY and CDR2 FYNNEI come from the germline V gene. The CDR3 consists of 13 residues. The CDR3 is CASKPRGAYEQYF. CDR3 DNA sequence: TGTGCCAGCAAACCCCGGGGGGCCTACGAGCAGTACTTC.

The chain carries TRBV5-1 and TRBJ2-1; D not resolved. This CDR3 region has 12 residues. CDR1 is SGHRS, CDR2 YFSETQ, per germline. Trimming cost V 0 bases and J 6 bases, with 4 bases left between them. The CDR3 nucleotides are TGCGCCAGCAGCTTGGTTAGCAATGAGCAGTTCTTC. Translating it yields CASSLVSNEQFF. The full variable domain, completed using reference TRBV5-1 and TRBJ2-1, is KAGVTQTPRYLIKTRGQQVTLSCSPISGHRSVSWYQQTPGQGLQFLFEYFSETQRNKGNFPGRFSGRQFSNSRSEMNVSTLELGDSALYLCASSLVSNEQFFGPGTRLTVL.

V and J are TRBV5-4 and TRBJ2-5, with 7 bases aligning to TRBD1. Germline trimming cut 2 bases from V and 1 base from J; bases unmatched to any gene: 5. Germline CDR1 reads SGHNT; CDR2 reads YYREEE (reference sequence). The CDR3 spans 15 residues. The CDR3 coding sequence is TGTGCCAGCAGCTTAGGACAGGCGGGCCAAGAGACCCAGTACTTC. Translation: CASSLGQAGQETQYF.

This chain's CDR3 is CASSLVPGLSGNTIYF. Here the CDR3 DNA reads TGTGCCAGCAGCTTAGTTCCAGGTCTCTCTGGAAACACCATATATTTT. The chain couples TRBV11-2 to TRBJ1-3, with no clear D. The CDR3 length is 16 residues. V lost 1 base and J lost 0, with 10 bases in between. The V gene's germline CDR1 is SGHAT and CDR2 FQNNGV.

The rearrangement joins TRBV19 to TRBJ1-2; D is possibly TRBD1 (5 bases). This CDR3 has 14 residues. V was trimmed by 3 bases and J by 6 bases, leaving 14 bases between them. Looked up from germline, CDR1 is LNHDA and CDR2 is SQIVND (reference sequence). Here the CDR3 reads CASSIGASGHGYTF. The CDR3, as DNA: TGTGCCAGTAGTATTGGGGCCTCAGGCCATGGCTACACCTTC. Combining the CDR3 with reference TRBV19 and TRBJ1-2 gives the whole variable domain DGGITQSPKYLFRKEGQNVTLSCEQNLNHDAMYWYRQDPGQGLRLIYYSQIVNDFQKGDIAEGYSVSREKKESFPLTVTSAQKNPTAFYLCASSIGASGHGYTFGSGTRLTVV.

With respect to this clone: A single base separates this from a much larger clone, so it may be a read error. Written as DNA, the CDR3 is TGTGCCAGCAGCCAATGGACTAGCGGGGGGGCATGGGAGACCCGGTACTTC. It is translated as CASSQWTSGGAWETRYF. The V and J genes are TRBV3-1 (or the pseudogene TRBV3-2) and TRBJ2-5; 15 bases are shared with TRBD2. This CDR3 has 17 residues. Germline V gene sequence: CDR1 LGHDT, CDR2 YNNKEL (reference sequence).

The J gene is TRBJ1-1, the V gene TRBV5-1; 9 bases match TRBD1. CDR3 length: 17 residues. V was pared by 0 bases and J by 3 bases, with 9 bases of the junction left unmatched. CDR1 and CDR2 from the germline V gene are SGHRS and YFSETQ. CDR3 nucleotide sequence: TGCGCCAGCAGCTTGGGACAGGGGGGCCTCGGGGACACTGAAGCTTTCTTT. This codes for CASSLGQGGLGDTEAFF. Drawing the rest from reference TRBV5-1 and TRBJ1-1, the complete variable domain is KAGVTQTPRYLIKTRGQQVTLSCSPISGHRSVSWYQQTPGQGLQFLFEYFSETQRNKGNFPGRFSGRQFSNSRSEMNVSTLELGDSALYLCASSLGQGGLGDTEAFFGQGTRLTVV.

The chain couples TRBV12-3 or TRBV12-4 to TRBJ2-5; TRBD1 matches 8 bases. The CDR3 has 13 residues. V lost 6 bases, J lost 4 bases, and 4 bases stayed unmatched. The CDR3 here is CASSPDRVETQYF. CDR3 nucleotides: TGTGCCAGCAGCCCGGACAGGGTAGAGACCCAGTACTTC.

This chain connects TRBV7-3 to TRBJ2-5, with TRBD2 matching over 12 bases. V lost 5 bases, J lost 2 bases, and 12 bases stayed unmatched. The length of the CDR3 is 18 residues. Germline V gives CDR1 SGHTA, CDR2 FQGTGA. The CDR3, as DNA: TGTGCCAGCAGCCCAGGGAGACTAGCGGGGGCCCTACAAGAGACCCAGTACTTC. This codes for CASSPGRLAGALQETQYF.